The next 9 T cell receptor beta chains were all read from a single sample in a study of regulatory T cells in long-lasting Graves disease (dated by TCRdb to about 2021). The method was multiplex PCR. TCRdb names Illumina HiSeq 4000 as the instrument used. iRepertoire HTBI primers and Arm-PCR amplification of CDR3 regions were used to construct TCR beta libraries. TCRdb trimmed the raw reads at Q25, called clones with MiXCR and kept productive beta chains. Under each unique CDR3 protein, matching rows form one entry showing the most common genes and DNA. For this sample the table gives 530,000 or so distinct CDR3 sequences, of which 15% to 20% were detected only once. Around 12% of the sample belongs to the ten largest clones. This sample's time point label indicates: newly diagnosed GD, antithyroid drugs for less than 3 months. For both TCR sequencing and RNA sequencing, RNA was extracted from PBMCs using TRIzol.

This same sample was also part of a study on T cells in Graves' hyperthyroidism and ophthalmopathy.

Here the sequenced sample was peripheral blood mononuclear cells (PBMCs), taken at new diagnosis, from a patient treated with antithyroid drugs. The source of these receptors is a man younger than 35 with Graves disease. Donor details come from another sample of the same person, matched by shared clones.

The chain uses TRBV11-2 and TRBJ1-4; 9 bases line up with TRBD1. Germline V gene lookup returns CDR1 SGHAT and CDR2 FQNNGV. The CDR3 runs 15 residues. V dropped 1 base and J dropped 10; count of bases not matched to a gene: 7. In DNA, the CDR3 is TGTGCCAGCAGCTTAGGGGACAGGGATTATGGAAAACTGTTTTTT. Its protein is CASSLGDRDYGKLFF. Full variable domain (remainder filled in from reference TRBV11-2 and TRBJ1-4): EAGVAQSPRYKIIEKRQSVAFWCNPISGHATLYWYQQILGQGPKLLIQFQNNGVVDDSQLPKDRFSAERLKGVDSTLKIQPAKLEDSAVYLCASSLGDRDYGKLFFGSGTQLSVL.

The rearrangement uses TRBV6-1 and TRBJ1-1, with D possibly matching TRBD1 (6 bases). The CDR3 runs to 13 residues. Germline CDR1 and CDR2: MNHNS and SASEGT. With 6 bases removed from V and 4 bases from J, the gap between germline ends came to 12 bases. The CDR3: CASSIQGTTEAFF. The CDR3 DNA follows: TGTGCCAGCAGCATACAGGGAACCACTGAAGCTTTCTTT.

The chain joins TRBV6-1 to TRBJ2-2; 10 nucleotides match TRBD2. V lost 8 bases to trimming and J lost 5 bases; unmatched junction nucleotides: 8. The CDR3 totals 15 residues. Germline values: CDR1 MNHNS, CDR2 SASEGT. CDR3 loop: CASEAASGSTGELFF. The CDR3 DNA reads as TGTGCCAGCGAGGCGGCTAGCGGGAGTACCGGGGAGCTGTTTTTT.

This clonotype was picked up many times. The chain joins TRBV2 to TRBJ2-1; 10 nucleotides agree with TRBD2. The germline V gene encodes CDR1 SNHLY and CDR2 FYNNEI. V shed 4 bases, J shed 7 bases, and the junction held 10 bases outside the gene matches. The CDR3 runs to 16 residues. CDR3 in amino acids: CASSGQREGARNEQFF. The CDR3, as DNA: TGTGCCAGCAGTGGACAGCGGGAGGGGGCGCGGAATGAGCAGTTCTTC.

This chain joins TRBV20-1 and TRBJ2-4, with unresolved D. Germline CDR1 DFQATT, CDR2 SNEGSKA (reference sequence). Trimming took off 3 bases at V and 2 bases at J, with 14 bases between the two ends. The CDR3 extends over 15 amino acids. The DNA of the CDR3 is TGCAGTGCTAGGGGAAAACCCCTAACCAAAAACATTCAGTACTTC. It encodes CSARGKPLTKNIQYF.

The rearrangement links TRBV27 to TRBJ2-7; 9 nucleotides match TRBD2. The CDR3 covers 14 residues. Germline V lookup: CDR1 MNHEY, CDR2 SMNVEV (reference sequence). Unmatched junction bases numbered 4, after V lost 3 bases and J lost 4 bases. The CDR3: CASSFRLADYEQYF. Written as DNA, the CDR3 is TGTGCCAGCAGTTTCCGACTAGCGGATTACGAGCAGTACTTC.

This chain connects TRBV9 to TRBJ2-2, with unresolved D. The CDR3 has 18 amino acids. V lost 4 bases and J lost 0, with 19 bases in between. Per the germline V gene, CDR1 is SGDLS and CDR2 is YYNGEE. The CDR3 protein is CASSLKDRPYANTGELFF. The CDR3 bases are TGTGCCAGCAGCCTAAAGGACCGGCCTTACGCGAACACCGGGGAGCTGTTTTTT.

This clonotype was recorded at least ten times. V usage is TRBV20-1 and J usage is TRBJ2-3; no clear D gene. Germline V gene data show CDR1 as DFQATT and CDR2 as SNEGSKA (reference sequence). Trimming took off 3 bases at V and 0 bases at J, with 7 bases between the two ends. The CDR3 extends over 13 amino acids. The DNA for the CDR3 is TGCAGTGCTAGTTACGGGAGCACAGATACGCAGTATTTT. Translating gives CSASYGSTDTQYF.

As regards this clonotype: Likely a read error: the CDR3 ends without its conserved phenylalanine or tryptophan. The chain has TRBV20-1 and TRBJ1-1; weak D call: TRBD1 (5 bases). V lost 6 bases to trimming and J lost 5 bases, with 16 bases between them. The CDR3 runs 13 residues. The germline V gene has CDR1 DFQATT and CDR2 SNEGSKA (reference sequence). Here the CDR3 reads CSALGRGETEAFS. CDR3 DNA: TGCAGTGCGTTGGGACGGGGGGAGACTGAAGCTTTCTCT.